Detailed here is one TCR beta chain. This sample stems from a study of blood T cells in healthy people across ages. CDR3 length equals 12 residues. CDR1 is MDHEN, CDR2 SYDVKM, per germline. Between the trimmed V and J ends, which lost 10 bases and 6 bases, there was a span of 15 bases. A second PCR, run for about 6 to 11 cycles, used a sample-barcoded 5' primer plus a J-beta primer mix. TCRdb reprocessed the 5' RACE reads with MiXCR, giving one entry per CDR3 protein. The profile shows under 1,100,000 distinct CDR3 sequences, roughly 24% of them singletons. The same sample was also studied in work on T cells of mothers and their children.

This TCR derives from a girl aged 2 to 9 in good health. Material for sequencing was blood. The chain has TRBV28 and TRBJ1-1, with a weak D call TRBD1 (5 bases). CDR3: CATSGYIAEAFF. In DNA form, the CDR3 reads TGTGCCACCTCAGGGTATATCGCTGAAGCTTTCTTT.